Below, 2 T cell receptor beta chains from the same sample are listed, as sequenced in a study of early T cells in non-severe SARS-CoV-2 infection. MiXCR was run by TCRdb on the 5' RACE reads, yielding one entry per CDR3 protein. In the table there are fewer than 80,000 distinct CDR3 sequences, approximately 4.6% of which are singletons. The input for sequencing was whole blood, taken at baseline. The receptors here all came from an adult who was a healthcare worker with PCR-confirmed SARS-CoV-2 infection or an uninfected control (not recorded which). The donor label of this sample is uncertain.

This clonotype was observed a few times. The gene calls are TRBV11-3 and TRBJ1-1; D might be TRBD1 (5 bases). The CDR3 has 14 residues. Germline CDR1 SGHNT, CDR2 YENEEA. The V gene lost 5 bases and the J gene lost 5 bases, with 15 bases spanning the gap. The CDR3 region is CASSKGRGGTEAFF. Here the CDR3 DNA reads TGTGCCAGCAGCAAGGGACGCGGAGGGACTGAAGCTTTCTTT.

This clonotype was seen many times. This chain links TRBV7-2 with TRBJ1-4, with 9 bases matching TRBD1. CDR1 and CDR2 (germline): SGHTA, FQGNSA. The CDR3 covers 15 residues. V was pared by 5 bases and J by 6 bases, with 7 bases of the junction left unmatched. DNA for the CDR3: TGTGCCAGCAGCCCAAGGACAGGGGTCGATGAAAAACTGTTTTTT. Encoded protein: CASSPRTGVDEKLFF.